The next 7 T cell receptor beta chains were all read from a single sample in a study of blood T cell repertoires in COVID-19. Produced via immunoSEQ multiplex PCR; TCRdb's table is partial and in-frame only. The sample lists approximately 150,000 clones, about 83% seen once, with 8.9% in the top ten. The sequencing sample was made of peripheral blood. These receptors all come from a man aged 25-45 years with COVID-19, enrolled during active disease.

This CDR3 reads CAISESTGGPETQYF. DNA of the CDR3: TGTGCCATCAGTGAGTCGACGGGAGGGCCAGAGACCCAGTACTTC. V usage is TRBV10-3 and J usage is TRBJ2-5, with 8 bases matching TRBD2. This CDR3 contains 15 residues. V lost 0 bases, J lost 4 bases, and 4 bases stayed unmatched. CDR1 and CDR2 (germline): ENHRY, SYGVKD.

The sample holds one count of this clone. The chain couples TRBV5-4 to TRBJ1-2; TRBD1 aligns across 8 bases. With V trimmed by 1 base and J by 7 bases, 6 bases remained unmatched. CDR1 and CDR2 (germline): SGHNT, YYREEE (reference sequence). The CDR3 is 14 residues long. The CDR3 is CASSLPDREGGYTF. CDR3 nucleotide sequence: TGTGCCAGCAGCTTGCCGGACAGGGAAGGTGGCTACACCTTC.

This chain joins TRBV6-6 and TRBJ2-1, with 7 bases identical to TRBD1. The V segment lost 5 bases and the J segment 0 bases; nucleotides outside the gene matches: 10. The germline gives CDR1 MNHNY, CDR2 SVGAGI (reference sequence). The CDR3 covers 17 residues. This CDR3 is CASSPIATGTSYNEQFF. DNA for the CDR3: TGTGCCAGCAGTCCGATCGCGACAGGGACCTCCTACAATGAGCAGTTCTTC.

The chain combines TRBV27 with TRBJ2-2; TRBD2 matches at 7 bases. This CDR3 region has 16 residues. The germline gives CDR1 MNHEY, CDR2 SMNVEV (reference sequence). Germline trimming cut 3 bases from V and 2 bases from J; bases unmatched to any gene: 6. The DNA for the CDR3 is TGTGCCAGCAGTTTGACTAGCCCTCGAAACACCGGGGAGCTGTTTTTT. Protein: CASSLTSPRNTGELFF.

With regard to this clone: It is unclear where the CDR3 begins or ends on the DNA, so no DNA is shown, and the CDR3 is as TCRdb lists it. This chain connects TRBV5-5 to TRBJ2-7; no check of the table's D call, TRBD1, against the DNA was made. Termini included, the CDR3 measures 12 amino acids. The germline CDR1 and CDR2 sequences are SGHKS and YYEKEE (reference sequence). CDR3 protein: CASSFGQGAWYF.

The chain has TRBV10-3 and TRBJ1-6; 8 nucleotides align to TRBD1. The CDR3 totals 14 residues. Trimming took 7 bases from V and 7 from J; bases not matched to a gene: 6. From germline, CDR1 is ENHRY and CDR2 SYGVKD. For the CDR3, the DNA is TGTGCCATCACCCCCGGACAGGGAAATTCACCCCTCCACTTT. Translating gives CAITPGQGNSPLHF.

The chain recombines TRBV2 with TRBJ2-4, with a weak D call TRBD1 (5 bases). The CDR3 sequence is 15 residues long. Per germline, CDR1 SNHLY and CDR2 FYNNEI. The V and J ends lost 6 bases and 2 bases respectively, with 14 bases between them. The CDR3 region is CASSVLDITKNIQYF. CDR3 DNA sequence: TGTGCCAGCAGCGTTTTGGACATAACCAAAAACATTCAGTACTTC.